This T cell receptor beta chain comes out of a study of identifying expanded T cells in peripheral blood. Notes on the study in general: About 1.3 clones differed between technical replicates, versus about 16 and 19 over time. Across healthy donors, higher total template counts meant significantly greater roughly two-week count variance.

This clone was seen just once. Its antigen is undetermined. No infections or other immune events were documented during collection. Assay used: immunoSEQ multiplex PCR; TCRdb lists only in-frame clones, some missing. The sample lists roughly 86,000 clones; about 85% were seen once. Germline CDR1 is SGHNT and CDR2 is YENEEA. The CDR3 length is 14 residues. V lost 5 bases, J lost 5 bases, and 16 bases lay in between. This sequence was found in a person aged 18-70 years in good health. Sample: blood. The chain carries TRBV11-3 and TRBJ2-7, with D possibly matching TRBD2 (5 bases). The CDR3 DNA follows: TGTGCCAGCAGCCCACCCGGGGTCCATAACGAGCAGTACTTC. This encodes CASSPPGVHNEQYF.